The T cell receptor beta chain under discussion was sequenced for a study of T-cell memory formation after mild COVID-19. The study, taken as a whole, reports: Detection of some responders pre-infection suggested pre-existing cross-reactive memory T cells participated. The authors did not confirm SARS-CoV-2 specificity of second-wave clones peaking day 37. Among clones contracting day 15 to 85, CD4/CD8 was balanced, whereas later expanders leaned CD4+.

This clonotype appeared a single time. The antigen is unknown. Germline CDR1 LGHDT, CDR2 YNNKEL (reference sequence). The ends lost 3 bases at V and 2 bases at J; junction bases unmatched: 7. The CDR3 runs to 16 residues. From the 5' RACE reads, TCRdb called clonotypes with MiXCR, one entry per CDR3 protein. The sample records 150,000 to 200,000 distinct CDR3 sequences, less than 40% being singletons. The chain links TRBV3-1 to TRBJ2-1, with 7 bases fitting TRBD1. Sequencing was carried out using PBMCs or a T cell subset sorted from them (not recorded which). This receptor was obtained from an adult woman who had mild COVID-19 (a few samples of this study predate the infection). Cell type and time point are not known. In DNA, the CDR3 is TGTGCCAGCAGCCAGCCACGACAGGGAGCCTACAATGAGCAGTTCTTC. Translating it yields CASSQPRQGAYNEQFF.